The 22 T cell receptor beta chains below come from one sample, sequenced in a study of T cell responses to AZD1222 COVID-19 vaccine. This table comes from immunoSEQ multiplex PCR, and its TCRdb copy is limited to in-frame clones, with some not included. This sample has 130,000 to 150,000 clones, with 85% to 90% found just once. The source was peripheral blood, collected on day 0 of AZD1222 vaccination. All receptors come from an adult in good health.

The gene calls are TRBV3-1 (or the pseudogene TRBV3-2) and TRBJ1-4; TRBD1 is a possible D gene (6 bases). From germline, CDR1 is LGHDT and CDR2 YNNKEL (reference sequence). Trimming cost V 1 base and J 3 bases, with 6 bases left between them. The CDR3 covers 14 residues. The CDR3 is CASSQAGANEKLFF. The CDR3, as DNA: TGTGCCAGCAGCCAAGCAGGGGCTAATGAAAAACTGTTTTTT.

The CDR3 protein is CASSPTSGTYEQYF. The CDR3 nucleotides are TGTGCCAGCAGCCCTACTAGCGGTACCTACGAGCAGTACTTC. The genes are TRBV7-2 and TRBJ2-7; 8 bases agree with TRBD2. V gave up 5 bases and J gave up 2 bases; unmatched junction bases: 5. The CDR3 has 14 residues. Germline V gene sequence: CDR1 SGHTA, CDR2 FQGNSA.

The CDR3 loop reads CASSSPGQGIRAQYF. CDR3 bases: TGTGCCAGTTCCTCACCGGGACAGGGAATACGGGCTCAGTACTTC. The chain couples TRBV3-1 (or the pseudogene TRBV3-2) to TRBJ2-7; 9 bases map to TRBD1. The CDR3 sequence is 15 residues long. Trimming removed 9 bases from V and 10 bases from J; junction bases left unmatched: 19. In germline, CDR1 is LGHDT, CDR2 YNNKEL (reference sequence).

The CDR3 sequence is CASSSPRCFAGNTEAFF. The CDR3 DNA reads TGTGCCAGCAGCTCGCCTCGGTGCTTCGCCGGGAACACTGAAGCTTTCTTT. J is TRBJ1-1 and V is TRBV11-3; the D is unclear. Trimming removed 4 bases from V and 1 base from J, with 19 bases in between. CDR1 SGHNT and CDR2 YENEEA come from the germline V gene. The CDR3 has 17 residues.

The chain joins TRBV11-2 to TRBJ2-7; no definite D call. This CDR3 comprises 12 residues. In germline, CDR1 is SGHAT, CDR2 FQNNGV. The germline V and J ends were trimmed by 2 bases and 4 bases, with 6 bases remaining between them. The CDR3 spells CASSLTEYEQYF. The CDR3 DNA sequence: TGTGCCAGCAGCTTAACGGAATACGAGCAGTACTTC.

The gene calls are TRBV6-5 and TRBJ2-6; D gene ambiguous. The CDR3 totals 15 residues. V was clipped by 6 bases and J by 0 bases, with 9 bases between them. The V gene's germline CDR1 is MNHEY and CDR2 SVGAGI. The CDR3 here is CASRKVFSGANVLTF. Written as DNA, the CDR3 is TGTGCCAGCAGGAAGGTATTCTCTGGGGCCAACGTCCTGACTTTC.

V usage is TRBV18 and J usage is TRBJ2-3; D is undetermined. The CDR3 covers 13 residues. Germline V gives CDR1 KGHSH, CDR2 LQKENI. The V end was cut by 5 bases, the J end by 0 bases, with 6 bases between. For the CDR3, the DNA is TGTGCCAGCTCAATAACTAGCACAGATACGCAGTATTTT. Translated: CASSITSTDTQYF.

CDR3 residues: CATSDTPTGSEQFF. CDR3 coding DNA: TGTGCCACCAGTGATACACCCACCGGTAGTGAGCAGTTCTTC. The gene calls are TRBV24-1 and TRBJ2-1; D gene uncertain. The V gene's germline CDR1 is KGHDR and CDR2 SFDVKD. V lost 3 bases, J lost 9 bases, and 14 bases lay in between. The CDR3 runs 14 residues.

This clone was observed a handful of times. The chain links TRBV30 to TRBJ2-7, with TRBD2 matching 10 bases. CDR3 length: 16 amino acids. V shed 0 bases and J 4 bases; nucleotides not matched to a gene: 9. The germline V gene encodes CDR1 GTSNPN and CDR2 SVGIG (reference sequence). Here the CDR3 reads CAWSVGKAGGKYEQYF. CDR3 DNA: TGTGCCTGGAGTGTCGGTAAAGCGGGAGGGAAATACGAGCAGTACTTC.

A single count supports this clone. The chain carries TRBV10-1 and TRBJ1-3; D might be TRBD1 (6 bases). The CDR3 is 15 residues long. The germline V gene has CDR1 WNHNN and CDR2 SYGVQD (reference sequence). Trimming took off 0 bases at V and 3 bases at J, with 9 bases between the two ends. This CDR3 reads CASSESTGYGNTIYF. As DNA, the CDR3 is TGCGCCAGCAGTGAGTCGACAGGATATGGAAACACCATATATTTT.

The V and J genes are TRBV18 and TRBJ1-6; 10 bases line up with TRBD1. The CDR3 spans 14 residues. Looked up from germline, CDR1 is KGHSH and CDR2 is LQKENI. Trimming at V came to 6 bases and at J to 8 bases, leaving 4 bases not matched to a gene. CDR3 region: CASSLGTGDSPLHF. CDR3 nucleotides: TGTGCCAGCTCTCTAGGGACAGGGGATTCACCCCTCCACTTT.

The chain recombines TRBV4-1 with TRBJ2-1; possible D gene TRBD2, 6 bases. CDR1 and CDR2 (germline): MGHRA, YSYEKL. The CDR3 extends over 16 amino acids. Trimming took off 0 bases at V and 5 bases at J, with 14 bases between the two ends. Written as DNA, the CDR3 is TGCGCCAGCAGCCAAGAACCACTAGCTTTGGACAATGAGCAGTTCTTC. This codes for CASSQEPLALDNEQFF.

This clone was detected many times. The genes are TRBV30 and TRBJ2-1; D remains ambiguous. Trimming removed 0 bases at V and 2 bases at J, with 5 bases between. The CDR3 totals 13 residues. Germline CDR1 reads GTSNPN; CDR2 reads SVGIG (reference sequence). CDR3 loop: CAWSVLPYNEQFF. CDR3 bases: TGTGCCTGGAGTGTACTCCCCTACAATGAGCAGTTCTTC. Supplemented by reference TRBV30 and TRBJ2-1, the full variable domain reads SQTIHQWPATLVQPVGSPLSLECTVEGTSNPNLYWYRQAAGRGLQLLFYSVGIGQISSEVPQNLSASRPQDRQFILSSKKLLLSDSGFYLCAWSVLPYNEQFFGPGTRLTVL.

The chain recombines TRBV5-1 with TRBJ1-2, with D possibly TRBD1 on 6 matching bases. The V gene lost 2 bases and the J gene lost 7 bases, with 15 bases spanning the gap. The CDR3 is 14 amino acids. Germline V gives CDR1 SGHRS, CDR2 YFSETQ. For the CDR3, the DNA is TGCGCCAGCAGCTTTGAATTGGGGGGCTCTGGCTACACCTTC. It translates to CASSFELGGSGYTF.

To note about this clone: Other DNA sequences in this specimen translate into the identical CDR3. The chain has TRBV9 and TRBJ2-7, with D perhaps TRBD1 (5 bases). The CDR3 has 13 amino acids. The germline CDR1 and CDR2 sequences are SGDLS and YYNGEE. The V gene lost 3 bases and the J gene lost 2 bases, with 9 bases spanning the gap. In DNA, the CDR3 is TGTGCCAGCAGCGCGCAGGGTGCCTACGAGCAGTACTTC. Protein: CASSAQGAYEQYF.

This clone came up once. This rearrangement joins TRBV5-6 to TRBJ2-3; D is undetermined. The CDR3 length is 12 residues. V shed 1 base and J shed 6 bases, with 6 bases lying between them. The germline CDR1 and CDR2 sequences are SGHDT and YYEEEE. Here the CDR3 DNA reads TGTGCCAGCAGCTTGTACACGGATACGCAGTATTTT. It codes for CASSLYTDTQYF. The whole variable domain, filled in from reference TRBV5-6 and TRBJ2-3, reads DAGVTQSPTHLIKTRGQQVTLRCSPKSGHDTVSWYQQALGQGPQFIFQYYEEEERQRGNFPDRFSGHQFPNYSSELNVNALLLGDSALYLCASSLYTDTQYFGPGTRLTVL.

The CDR3 region is CASSYETGLYTEAFF. The CDR3 coding sequence is TGTGCCAGCAGTTACGAGACAGGGTTATACACTGAAGCTTTCTTT. The V gene is TRBV6-5, the J gene TRBJ1-1; 7 nucleotides agree with TRBD1. This CDR3 is built from 15 residues. The germline gives CDR1 MNHEY, CDR2 SVGAGI. V lost 2 bases, J lost 3 bases, and 6 bases stayed unmatched.

The chain is built from TRBV6-5 and TRBJ2-1, with 16 bases matching TRBD2. The CDR3 consists of 15 residues. CDR1 is MNHEY, CDR2 SVGAGI, per germline. With 4 bases clipped from V and 14 bases from J, the junction kept 8 bases outside the gene matches. The CDR3 coding sequence is TGTGCCAGCAGTTCGGGGACTAGCGGGAGGGCCTTGGAGTTCTTC. Encoded protein: CASSSGTSGRALEFF.

This rearrangement joins TRBV7-2 to TRBJ1-2, with D uncertain. Germline V CDR1 and CDR2: SGHTA, FQGNSA. Trimming removed 3 bases from V and 2 bases from J, with 4 bases in between. This CDR3 spans 12 amino acids. The CDR3 spells CASSLSNYGYTF. The CDR3 DNA is TGTGCCAGCAGCTTGAGCAACTATGGCTACACCTTC.

The rearrangement links TRBV6-1 to TRBJ1-5, with TRBD1 matching over 9 bases. Germline CDR1 reads MNHNS; CDR2 reads SASEGT. The CDR3 is 17 residues long. V shed 1 base, J shed 5 bases, and the junction held 9 bases outside the gene matches. The CDR3: CASSEGDRVEDYQPQHF. In DNA form, the CDR3 reads TGTGCCAGCAGTGAAGGGGACAGGGTAGAAGATTATCAGCCCCAGCATTTT.

This clone came up once. V gene TRBV5-6 combines with J gene TRBJ2-2; 12 nucleotides align to TRBD2. This CDR3 comprises 18 residues. Germline trimming cut 3 bases from V and 4 bases from J; bases unmatched to any gene: 10. Germline lookup yields CDR1 SGHDT and CDR2 YYEEEE. CDR3 bases: TGTGCCAGCAGCTGGGCCCCAACTAGCGGGGGGTCCACCGGGGAGCTGTTTTTT. This gives the protein CASSWAPTSGGSTGELFF.

This clone was recorded only once. This chain links TRBV7-9 with TRBJ2-5, with D possibly matching TRBD2 (6 bases). V shed 2 bases and J shed 5 bases, with 18 bases lying between them. The CDR3 runs to 16 residues. Germline lookup yields CDR1 SEHNR and CDR2 FQNEAQ (reference sequence). The CDR3 DNA reads as TGTGCCAGCAGCTTATTCCGCGGGGCGGGCGTGGAGACCCAGTACTTC. Its protein product is CASSLFRGAGVETQYF.